The entry below gives a single T cell receptor (beta chain) sequence along with its context. No antigen is known for it. No base quality values were provided; no much bigger clone lies one nucleotide off. The library relied on the immunoSEQ multiplex PCR assay. TCR beta CDR3 sequencing was performed on DNA from the cultured, isolated CD4+ T cells. Per the original workflow: Non-productive TCR sequences were removed, reads were trimmed to the CDR3 region, and CDR3s of at least 7 amino acids were retained. Antigen-specific clonotypes were identified using the MANAFEST web app by comparison of expansion in peptide wells against reference cultures. To count as positive, a clone had to show expansion at FDR<0.05 compared with the reference and with all other wells, an odds ratio above 5, and a frequency above 0.1% in two replicate wells. Cross-reactive clonotypes were defined as significantly expanded in SARS-CoV-2 spike wells and in at least one common cold coronavirus spike condition. Using the stringdist R package, CDR3 similarity was measured by Levenshtein distance, and unrooted trees were constructed with ape in R 3.6.1. Here the immuneACCESS table is served through TCRdb, limited to in-frame sequences with V and J called. Missing clones are a known gap in these copies; in checked studies unresolved V genes cover under half, and the rest lacks a known reason. V, J and clone size reflect that table, while D and trimming were determined from the DNA. The sample yields 60,000 to 75,000 clones; about 69% were counted once. In total, the top ten clones hold around 4.6% of the sample.

The data belong to a study of vaccination effects on CD4 cells after COVID-19 (dated by TCRdb to 2021 to 2024). About the study as a whole: Each participant got two doses of an mRNA SARS-CoV-2 vaccine, either BNT162b2 or mRNA-1273. Pre-vaccine samples were drawn from a couple of convalescent patients 16 days and one week before the first dose, at 142 and 148 days after COVID-19 diagnosis. In both COVID-19 convalescent patients and infection-naive vaccine recipients, the study compared SARS-CoV-2 spike-specific CD4+ TCR repertoires from before mRNA vaccination with those from after it. Altogether, roughly 10 COVID-19 convalescent patients and several SARS-CoV-2-naive healthy vaccine recipients made up the full study. Cultures from other donors in the study were sequenced with the Oncomine TCR Beta short-read assay on an Illumina iSeq 100. The study at large found these results: In convalescent patients, the post-vaccine spike-reactive repertoire consisted mainly of new vaccine-induced clones, largely distinct from infection-induced clones. The study was limited by a small number of convalescent patients, and early post-infection timepoints were lacking. Both infection-induced and vaccine-induced clones contracted markedly at late post-vaccination timepoints, which is consistent with waning T cell responses.

The ViraFEST assay stimulated PBMC with viral peptide pools and then used TCR sequencing to identify antigen-specific CD4+ T cell clonotypes by expansion. After about 10 days of culture, CD4+ T cells were isolated with the EasySep CD4+ T cell isolation kit. PCR-confirmed SARS-CoV-2 infection had occurred in convalescent patients between March and December 2020, before the Alpha, Beta and Delta variants emerged in the United States. Over 1.5 million PBMC per well were cultured with 9 to 10 ug/ml peptides in IMDM containing approximately 4.7% human AB serum, approximately 9.9 IU/ml IL-2 and gentamicin. An HIV-1 Nef peptide pool was used as the negative control culture condition. On days 3 and 7, half of the culture medium was replaced with fresh IL-2-containing medium. Unless noted otherwise, every peptide stimulation condition was cultured in triplicate wells. Using Ficoll-Paque Plus gradient centrifugation, PBMC were separated from whole blood and then either used fresh or cryopreserved at -140C. The QIAamp micro DNA kit was used to extract genomic DNA from the cultured CD4+ T cells.

V ends up 1 base short and J 0 bases short, with an unmatched junction base count of 15. CDR1 and CDR2, per the germline V gene (reference sequence), are GTSNPN and SVGIG. The CDR3 spans 20 residues, from the cysteine through the phenylalanine. Kept here is only the CDR3 DNA, which spans 60 bases and is read in frame from base 1. The chain uses TRBV30 and TRBJ2-3; 11 junctional bases match TRBD2. The sequence derives from a human donor who had a prior SARS-CoV-2 infection. Sequences were derived from CD4+ T cells from PBMCs cultured with HIV peptides, sampled before COVID-19 vaccination. Per the publication, the cell subset or site label means: HIV-1 Nef peptide pool negative control/reference culture. CDR3 loop: CAWSAKGLAVPLGSTDTQYF. The nucleotide sequence reads TGTGCCTGGAGTGCAAAGGGACTAGCGGTGCCCCTAGGGAGCACAGATACGCAGTATTTT.